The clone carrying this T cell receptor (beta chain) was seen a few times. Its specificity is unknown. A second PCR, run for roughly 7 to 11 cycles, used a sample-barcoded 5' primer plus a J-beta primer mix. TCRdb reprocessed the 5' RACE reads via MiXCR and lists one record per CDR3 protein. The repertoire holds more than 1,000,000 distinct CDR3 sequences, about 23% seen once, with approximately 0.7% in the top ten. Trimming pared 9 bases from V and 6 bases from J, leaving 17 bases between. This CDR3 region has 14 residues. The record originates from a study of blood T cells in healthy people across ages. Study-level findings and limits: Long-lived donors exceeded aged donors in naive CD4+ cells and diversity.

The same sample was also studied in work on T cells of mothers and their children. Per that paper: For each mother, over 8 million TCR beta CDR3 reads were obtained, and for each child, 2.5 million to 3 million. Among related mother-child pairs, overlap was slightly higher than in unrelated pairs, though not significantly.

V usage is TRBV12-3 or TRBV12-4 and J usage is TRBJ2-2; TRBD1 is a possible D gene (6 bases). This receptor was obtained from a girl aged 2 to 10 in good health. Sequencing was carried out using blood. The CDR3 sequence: CASATTGYPGELFF. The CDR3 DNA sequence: TGTGCCAGTGCCACCACAGGGTACCCCGGGGAGCTGTTTTTT.